The T cell receptor beta chain under discussion was sequenced for a study of T-cell memory formation after mild COVID-19. About the study: Most TCR clusters belonged to a single donor.

This clonotype has just a few counts. The antigen is undetermined. One entry per CDR3 protein results from TCRdb running MiXCR on the 5' RACE reads. In the table there are under 400,000 distinct CDR3 sequences, roughly 20% of which are singletons. V was shortened by 1 base and J by 0 bases, with 8 bases between the two germline ends. The CDR3 runs 15 residues. CDR1 and CDR2 (germline): MNHNY, SVGAGI (reference sequence). Study results and limitations: Within pre-infection memory, some responding clones were found, suggesting cross-reactive memory joined. CD4+ clones that contracted lay mainly in CM and EM; CD8+ ones lay in EMRA. While clones contracting from day 15 to 85 were balanced between CD4 and CD8, later expanders leaned CD4+.

The receptor's source is an adult woman who had mild COVID-19 (a few samples of this study predate the infection). Cell type and time point are not known. V usage is TRBV6-6 and J usage is TRBJ2-3, with D tentatively TRBD2 (6 bases). The sample consisted of PBMCs or a T cell subset sorted from them (not recorded which). The CDR3 DNA reads TGTGCCAGCAGTTACTGGAGCGGGAGCACAGATACGCAGTATTTT. Its protein is CASSYWSGSTDTQYF.